Listed below are T cell receptor beta chains from one sample, sequenced in a study of vaccination effects on CD4 cells after COVID-19. These receptors lack a known antigen. TCRdb's table, derived via immunoSEQ multiplex PCR, lists solely in-frame clones and lacks some. The sample has tens of thousands of clones; 55% to 80% are singletons. The specimen comprised CD4+ T cells from PBMCs cultured with SARS-CoV-2 spike peptides, sampled before COVID-19 vaccination. The receptors shown here come from a human donor who received a COVID-19 vaccine. Each CDR3 is given with its conserved first and last residue. Each record gives: J gene, clone size, D gene, V gene, CDR3 DNA, CDR3 protein. A D gene is named only where the DNA matches it firmly. Size is stated for part of the rows, as once, few or many counts, or as a class when the clone is expanded.

TRBJ2-1 | few | TRBD2 | TRBV29-1 | TGCAGCGTTTCTAGCGGGGGATACAATGAGCAGTTCTTC | CSVSSGGYNEQFF
TRBJ2-4 | . | TRBD1 | TRBV10-1 | TGCGCCAGTCCCGGGACAGGGGATTCAGGGGGACCAAAAAACATTCAGTACTTC | CASPGTGDSGGPKNIQYF
TRBJ2-7 | once | TRBD2 | TRBV6-1 | TGTGCCAGCAGCGAAAGAGACCTGACTAGCGGGAGGACCTACGAGCAGTACTTC | CASSERDLTSGRTYEQYF
TRBJ1-4 | once | . | TRBV5-1 | TGCGCCAGCAGCTCCTCCCAAAATGAAAAACTGTTTTTT | CASSSSQNEKLFF
TRBJ2-5 | . | . | TRBV12-3/TRBV12-4 | TGTGCCAGTGGGCAGGGGTGGGAAGAGACCCAGTACTTC | CASGQGWEETQYF
TRBJ1-5 | . | . | TRBV25-1 | TGTGCCAGCAGTGAATCGGGACACCAATATAGCAATCAGCCCCAGCATTTT | CASSESGHQYSNQPQHF
TRBJ2-1 | . | . | TRBV11-2 | TGTGCCAGCAGCTTATCCCTGGACCCTACCGCGGATGAGCAGTTCTTC | CASSLSLDPTADEQFF
TRBJ1-1 | . | . | TRBV19 | TGTGCCAGTATGGCGGCAGTGCCATCTGAAGCTTTCTTT | CASMAAVPSEAFF
TRBJ2-2 | . | . | TRBV6-1 | TGTGCCAGCAGTGAAGCGACGTACACCGGGGAGCTGTTTTTT | CASSEATYTGELFF
TRBJ1-4 | few | . | TRBV19 | TGTGCCAGTAATCCCGCGCCGAGGGGCAATGAAAAACTGTTTTTT | CASNPAPRGNEKLFF
TRBJ2-1 | . | . | TRBV7-2 | TGTGCCAGCAGCTTAGGCAGGGGCGGGGACATCGACAATGAGCAGTTCTTC | CASSLGRGGDIDNEQFF
TRBJ2-7 | . | . | TRBV4-1 | TGCGCCAGCAGCCAAGTGGGTAGCCGATTCACCTACGAGCAGTACTTC | CASSQVGSRFTYEQYF
TRBJ2-3 | . | . | TRBV9 | TGTGCCAGCAGCGTAGTGGACTATATCACAGATACGCAGTATTTT | CASSVVDYITDTQYF
TRBJ1-5 | . | TRBD1 | TRBV5-1 | TGCGCCAGCAGCTCCGGGACAGATAGCAATCAGCCCCAGCATTTT | CASSSGTDSNQPQHF
TRBJ2-7 | few | TRBD2 | TRBV19 | TGTGCCAGTAGTACGCCGACTAGCGGGAGCTCCTACGAGCAGTACTTC | CASSTPTSGSSYEQYF
TRBJ2-3 | . | . | TRBV24-1 | TGTGCCACCAGTGATCCCGGGACTGGCCCCGATACGCAGTATTTT | CATSDPGTGPDTQYF
TRBJ2-5 | . | . | TRBV27 | TGTGCCAGCAGTTTAACGGGGGATAAGACCCAGTACTTC | CASSLTGDKTQYF
TRBJ2-1 | . | . | TRBV11-2 | TGTGCCAGCAGCTTAGCGGTCGGAGCCTACAATGAGCAGTTCTTC | CASSLAVGAYNEQFF
TRBJ1-3 | . | . | TRBV2 | TGTGCCAGCAGTCAAGGGCCTGGAAACACCATATATTTT | CASSQGPGNTIYF
TRBJ2-3 | . | TRBD1 | TRBV19 | TGTGCCAGTAGTGTAAGACAGGGTGCGGATACGCAGTATTTT | CASSVRQGADTQYF
TRBJ1-1 | few | . | TRBV7-9 | TGTGCCAGCATCCCGGACACCAGGTCTCTCGCTTTCTTT | CASIPDTRSLAFF
TRBJ2-5 | . | TRBD2 | TRBV27 | TGTGCCAGCAGCCCGGGGGTGGGGACTAGCGGCCAAGAGACCCAGTACTTC | CASSPGVGTSGQETQYF
TRBJ1-3 | . | . | TRBV4-1 | TGCGCCAGCAGCGAGTTTGGCTCTGGAAACACCATATATTTT | CASSEFGSGNTIYF
TRBJ2-7 | . | . | TRBV9 | TGTGCCAGCAGCGTAGTTGTAGCCGGGCACGGATACGAGCAGTACTTC | CASSVVVAGHGYEQYF
TRBJ2-4 | . | TRBD2 | TRBV2 | TGTGCCAGCAGGACCCTCATTAGCGGGGGGCTAGCCAAAAACATTCAGTACTTC | CASRTLISGGLAKNIQYF
TRBJ2-7 | . | . | TRBV27 | TGTGCCAGCACCTCAGGGGGCGGCGGGAGCCACGAGCAGTACTTC | CASTSGGGGSHEQYF
TRBJ2-3 | . | TRBD1 | TRBV24-1 | TGTGCCACCGGTAGTCCCAGGACAGGAGCACCTAGCACAGATACGCAGTATTTT | CATGSPRTGAPSTDTQYF
TRBJ1-3 | . | . | TRBV29-1 | TGCAGCGTTGGATCGGACTCCTCTGGAAACACCATATATTTT | CSVGSDSSGNTIYF
TRBJ1-6 | . | . | TRBV5-1 | TGCGCCAGCAGCTTATGGGACCCTTTGAGTTCACCCCTCCACTTT | CASSLWDPLSSPLHF
TRBJ2-3 | . | . | TRBV2 | TGTGCCAGCAGTATGCGCGCCGCAGATACGCAGTATTTT | CASSMRAADTQYF
TRBJ1-3 | few | . | TRBV18 | TGTGCCAGCTCACTAATGGCTATTTTACGGGACACCGCCCCTAACACCATATATTTT | CASSLMAILRDTAPNTIYF
TRBJ2-3 | . | TRBD1 | TRBV11-2 | TGTGCCAGCAGCTTAGTACAGGGGGACAGCACAGATACGCAGTATTTT | CASSLVQGDSTDTQYF
TRBJ1-2 | . | . | TRBV5-6 | TGTGCCAGCAGCTTGGACAGGAATCCGTATGGCTACACCTTC | CASSLDRNPYGYTF
TRBJ2-5 | . | . | TRBV4-1 | TGCGCCAGCAGCCAGTCAGGGGGCAAGCTAGGAGCGGGGCAAGAGACCCAGTACTTC | CASSQSGGKLGAGQETQYF
TRBJ1-5 | . | TRBD1 | TRBV2 | TGTGCCAGCAGTGCAGGGACAGGGGGACGGGGTGGGGAAGTTCCCCAGCATTTT | CASSAGTGGRGGEVPQHF
TRBJ1-2 | . | TRBD1 | TRBV3-1/TRBV3-2 | TGTGCCAGCAGCCAAAAGACAGGGCCCCTCTATGGCTACACCTTC | CASSQKTGPLYGYTF
TRBJ2-5 | once | TRBD1 | TRBV5-6 | TGTGCCAGCAGCTTGGTGACAGGGGGTAGGGAGACCCAGTACTTC | CASSLVTGGRETQYF
TRBJ1-5 | few | . | TRBV12-5 | TGTGCTAGTGGCCCCGATTTCGGTCAGCCCCAGCATTTT | CASGPDFGQPQHF
TRBJ1-2 | . | . | TRBV12-5 | TGTGCTAGTGGTTTGGACTTGGGTTCCGCACATGGCTACACCTTC | CASGLDLGSAHGYTF
TRBJ2-3 | . | TRBD2 | TRBV9 | TGTGCCAGCAGCGTAGGTACTAGCGGGAGAACAGATACGCAGTATTTT | CASSVGTSGRTDTQYF
TRBJ2-2 | . | TRBD1 | TRBV7-9 | TGTGCCAGCAGTTCAAGACGGACAGGGGACAGCGGGGAGCTGTTTTTT | CASSSRRTGDSGELFF
TRBJ2-2 | . | . | TRBV19 | TGTGCCAGTAGTATCGGGAGAAGGATCACCGGGGAGCTGTTTTTT | CASSIGRRITGELFF